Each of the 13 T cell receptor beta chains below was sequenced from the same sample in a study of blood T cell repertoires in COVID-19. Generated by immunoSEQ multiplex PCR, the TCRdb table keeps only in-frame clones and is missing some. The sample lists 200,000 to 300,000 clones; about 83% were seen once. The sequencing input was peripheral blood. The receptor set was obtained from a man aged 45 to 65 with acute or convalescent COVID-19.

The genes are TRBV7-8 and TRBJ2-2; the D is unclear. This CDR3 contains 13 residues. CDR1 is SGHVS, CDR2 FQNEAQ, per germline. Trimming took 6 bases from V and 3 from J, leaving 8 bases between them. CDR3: CASRSSDTGELFF. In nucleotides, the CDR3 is TGTGCCAGCAGATCCTCAGACACCGGGGAGCTGTTTTTT.

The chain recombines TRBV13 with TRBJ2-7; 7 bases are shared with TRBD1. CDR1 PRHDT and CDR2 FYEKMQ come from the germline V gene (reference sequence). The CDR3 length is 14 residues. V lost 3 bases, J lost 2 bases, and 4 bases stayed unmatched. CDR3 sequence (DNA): TGTGCCAGCAGCTTCGGGACAGAGGCCTACGAGCAGTACTTC. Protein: CASSFGTEAYEQYF.

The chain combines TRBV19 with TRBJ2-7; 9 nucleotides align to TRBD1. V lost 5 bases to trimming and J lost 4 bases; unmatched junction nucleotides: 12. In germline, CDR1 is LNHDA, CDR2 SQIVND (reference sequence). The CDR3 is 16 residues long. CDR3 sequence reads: CASSAARGQGRYEQYF. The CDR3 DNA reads TGTGCCAGTAGTGCCGCCAGGGGACAGGGAAGGTACGAGCAGTACTTC.

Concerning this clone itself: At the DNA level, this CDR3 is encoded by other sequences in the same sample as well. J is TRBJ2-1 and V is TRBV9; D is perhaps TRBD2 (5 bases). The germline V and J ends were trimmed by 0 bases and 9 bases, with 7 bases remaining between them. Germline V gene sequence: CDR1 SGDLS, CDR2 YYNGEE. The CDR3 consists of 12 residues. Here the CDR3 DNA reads TGTGCCAGCAGCGTAGCGGCGGGTGAGCAGTTCTTC. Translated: CASSVAAGEQFF.

The CDR3 region has the DNA TGTGCCAGCAGCTTCACATCATCCTATGGCTACACCTTC. Its protein is CASSFTSSYGYTF. The chain combines TRBV7-9 with TRBJ1-2; D not resolved. Germline lookup yields CDR1 SEHNR and CDR2 FQNEAQ (reference sequence). The CDR3 consists of 13 residues. The ends were cut back, 3 bases at V and 4 bases at J, with 9 bases in the middle.

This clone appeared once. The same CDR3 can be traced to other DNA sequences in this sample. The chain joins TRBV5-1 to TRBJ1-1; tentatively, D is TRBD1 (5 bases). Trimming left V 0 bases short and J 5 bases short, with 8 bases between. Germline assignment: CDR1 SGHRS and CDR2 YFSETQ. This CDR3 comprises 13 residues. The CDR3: CASSLDGGTEAFF. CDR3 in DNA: TGCGCCAGCAGCTTGGACGGGGGGACTGAAGCTTTCTTT.

CDR3 sequence (DNA): TGTGCCAGCAGAGGGGGGGGCGAATCTGGCTACACCTTC. Translation: CASRGGGESGYTF. The chain joins TRBV3-1 (or the pseudogene TRBV3-2) to TRBJ1-2; possibly TRBD1 for D (6 bases). CDR1 and CDR2 from the germline V gene are LGHDT and YNNKEL (reference sequence). The CDR3 is made up of 13 amino acids. V shed 6 bases and J shed 7 bases, with 15 bases lying between them.

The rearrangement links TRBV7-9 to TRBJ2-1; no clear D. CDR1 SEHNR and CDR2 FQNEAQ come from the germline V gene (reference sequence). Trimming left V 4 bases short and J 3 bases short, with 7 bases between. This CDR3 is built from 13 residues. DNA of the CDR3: TGTGCCAGCAGCTCGAGGAGCTACAATGAGCAGTTCTTC. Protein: CASSSRSYNEQFF. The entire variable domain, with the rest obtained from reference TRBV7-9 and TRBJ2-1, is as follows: DTGVSQNPRHKITKRGQNVTFRCDPISEHNRLYWYRQTLGQGPEFLTYFQNEAQLEKSRLLSDRFSAERPKGSFSTLEIQRTEQGDSAMYLCASSSRSYNEQFFGPGTRLTVL.

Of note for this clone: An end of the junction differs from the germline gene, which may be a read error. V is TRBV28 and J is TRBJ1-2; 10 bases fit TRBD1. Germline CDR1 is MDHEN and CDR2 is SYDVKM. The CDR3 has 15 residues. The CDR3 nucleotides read TGTGCCACCAGTCCTCCGGGACAGGGGAACTATGGCTACACCTTC. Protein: CATSPPGQGNYGYTF.

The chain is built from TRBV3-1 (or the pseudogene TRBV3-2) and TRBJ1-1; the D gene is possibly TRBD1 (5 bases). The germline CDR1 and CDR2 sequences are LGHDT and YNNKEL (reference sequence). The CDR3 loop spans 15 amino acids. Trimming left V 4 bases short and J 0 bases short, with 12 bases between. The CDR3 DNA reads TGTGCCAGCAGCCGACTTAGGGGCATGAACACTGAAGCTTTCTTT. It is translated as CASSRLRGMNTEAFF.

CDR3 amino acids: CASRMTGKGQNTQYF. CDR3 nucleotides: TGTGCCAGCAGGATGACAGGGAAGGGCCAGAATACGCAGTATTTT. This chain uses TRBV5-4 with TRBJ2-3; 7 nucleotides line up with TRBD1. The trim removed 5 bases at V and 7 bases at J, leaving 13 bases unmatched. Germline assignment: CDR1 SGHNT and CDR2 YYREEE (reference sequence). CDR3 size: 15 residues. The whole variable domain, filled in from reference TRBV5-4 and TRBJ2-3, reads ETGVTQSPTHLIKTRGQQVTLRCSSQSGHNTVSWYQQALGQGPQFIFQYYREEENGRGNFPPRFSGLQFPNYSSELNVNALELDDSALYLCASRMTGKGQNTQYFGPGTRLTVL.

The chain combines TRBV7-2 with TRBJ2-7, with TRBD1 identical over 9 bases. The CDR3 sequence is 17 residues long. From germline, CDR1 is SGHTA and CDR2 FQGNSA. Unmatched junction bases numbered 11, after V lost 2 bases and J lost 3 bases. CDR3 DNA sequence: TGTGCCAGCAGCTTACCCACCGGGGACAGGGTTAGCTACGAGCAGTACTTC. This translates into CASSLPTGDRVSYEQYF.

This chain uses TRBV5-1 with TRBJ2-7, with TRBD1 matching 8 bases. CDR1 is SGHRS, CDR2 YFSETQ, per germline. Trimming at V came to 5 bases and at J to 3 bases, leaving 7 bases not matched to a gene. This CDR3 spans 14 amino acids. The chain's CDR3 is CASRSGTGVYEQYF. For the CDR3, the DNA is TGCGCCAGCAGGTCCGGGACAGGAGTCTACGAGCAGTACTTC.